This TCR beta chain was identified during a study of cytomegalovirus exposure and HLA in healthy donors. Some clones are missing from TCRdb's copy, which holds only in-frame ones; the method was immunoSEQ multiplex PCR. The sample has approximately 170,000 clones; around 81% are singletons. CDR1 and CDR2 (germline): SGHVS, FNYEAQ. V shed 0 bases and J 3 bases; nucleotides not matched to a gene: 6. The CDR3 has 17 amino acids. The chain has TRBV7-6 and TRBJ2-4, with 9 bases fitting TRBD2. Sequenced: PBMCs. This TCR derives from a man aged 25-45 years in good health and CMV-seropositive. CDR3 sequence: CASSLAPSGESKNIQYF. CDR3 sequence (DNA): TGTGCCAGCAGCTTAGCCCCTAGCGGGGAGAGCAAAAACATTCAGTACTTC.